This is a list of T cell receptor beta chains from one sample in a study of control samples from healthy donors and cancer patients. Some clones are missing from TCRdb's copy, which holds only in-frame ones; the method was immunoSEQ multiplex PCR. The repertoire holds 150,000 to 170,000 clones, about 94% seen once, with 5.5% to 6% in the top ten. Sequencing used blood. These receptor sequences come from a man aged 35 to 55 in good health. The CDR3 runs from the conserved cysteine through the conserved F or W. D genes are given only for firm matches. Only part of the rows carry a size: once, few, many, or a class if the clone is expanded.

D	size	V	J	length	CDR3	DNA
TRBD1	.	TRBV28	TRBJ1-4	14	CASRMTGVNEKLFF	TGTGCCAGCAGAATGACAGGGGTTAATGAAAAACTGTTTTTT
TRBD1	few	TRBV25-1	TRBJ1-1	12	CASRGQSQGAFF	TGTGCCAGCAGGGGACAGTCCCAGGGGGCTTTCTTT
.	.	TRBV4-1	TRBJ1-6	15	CASSQEGRGNSPLHF	TGCGCCAGCAGCCAAGAAGGTAGGGGGAATTCACCCCTCCACTTT
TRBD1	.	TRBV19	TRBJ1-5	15	CASGASRGSNQPQHF	TGTGCCAGTGGGGCGAGCAGGGGGAGCAATCAGCCCCAGCATTTT
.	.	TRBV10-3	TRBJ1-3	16	CAISENPAGSGNTIYF	TGTGCCATCAGTGAAAATCCAGCCGGCTCTGGAAACACCATATATTTT
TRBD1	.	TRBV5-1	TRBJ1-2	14	CASSLAGTGYGYTF	TGCGCCAGCAGCTTGGCCGGGACAGGGTATGGCTACACCTTC
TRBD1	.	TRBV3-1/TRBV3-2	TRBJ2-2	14	CASSWDRNTGELFF	TGTGCCAGCAGCTGGGACAGGAACACCGGGGAGCTGTTTTTT
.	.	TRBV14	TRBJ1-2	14	CASSQGWQLYGYTF	TGTGCCAGCAGCCAAGGATGGCAACTCTATGGCTACACCTTC
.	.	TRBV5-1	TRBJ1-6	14	CASSGGHHNSPLHF	TGCGCCAGCAGCGGGGGTCACCATAATTCACCCCTCCACTTT
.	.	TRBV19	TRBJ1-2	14	CASTPGAGIYGYTF	TGTGCCAGTACCCCCGGGGCAGGGATCTATGGCTACACCTTC
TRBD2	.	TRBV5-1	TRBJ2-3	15	CASSPGGGYADTQYF	TGCGCCAGCAGCCCCGGGGGGGGGTACGCAGATACGCAGTATTTT
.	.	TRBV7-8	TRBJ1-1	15	CASSLRGARNTEAFF	TGTGCCAGCAGCCTTCGGGGGGCGAGGAACACTGAAGCTTTCTTT
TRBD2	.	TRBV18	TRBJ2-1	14	CASSRRGGLDEQFF	TGTGCCAGCTCACGGCGGGGGGGCCTCGATGAGCAGTTCTTC
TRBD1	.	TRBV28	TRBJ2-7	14	CASSPRTGSMVQYF	TGTGCCAGCAGCCCACGGACAGGCTCCATGGTGCAGTACTTC
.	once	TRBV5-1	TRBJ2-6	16	CASSLVAGSGANVLTF	TGCGCCAGCAGCTTGGTGGCGGGCTCTGGGGCCAACGTCCTGACTTTC
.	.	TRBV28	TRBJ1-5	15	CASSLDFNSNQPQHF	TGTGCCAGCAGTTTGGACTTCAATAGCAATCAGCCCCAGCATTTT
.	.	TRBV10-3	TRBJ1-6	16	CAISESEVSYNSPLHF	TGTGCCATCAGTGAGTCCGAGGTGTCCTATAATTCACCCCTCCACTTT
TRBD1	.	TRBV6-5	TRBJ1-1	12	CASSWTGDEAFF	TGTGCCAGCAGTTGGACAGGGGATGAAGCTTTCTTT
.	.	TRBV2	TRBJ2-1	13	CASSEGRGNEQFF	TGTGCCAGCAGTGAAGGCAGGGGCAATGAGCAGTTCTTC
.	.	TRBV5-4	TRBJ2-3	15	CASSPPNSGTDTQYF	TGTGCCAGCAGCCCCCCTAATTCGGGCACAGATACGCAGTATTTT
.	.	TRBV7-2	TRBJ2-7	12	CASRSRGYEQYF	TGTGCCAGCAGATCCCGAGGCTACGAGCAGTACTTC
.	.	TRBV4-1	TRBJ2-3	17	CASSQESVQGPWDTQYF	TGCGCCAGCAGCCAAGAATCCGTGCAGGGGCCCTGGGATACGCAGTATTTT
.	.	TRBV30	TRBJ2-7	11	CAWTDTYEQYF	TGTGCCTGGACTGATACCTACGAGCAGTACTTC